The T cell receptor (beta chain) under discussion was sequenced for a study of control samples from healthy donors and cancer patients. Germline CDR1 reads SGHKS; CDR2 reads YYEKEE (reference sequence). The germline V and J ends were trimmed by 2 bases and 0 bases, with 8 bases remaining between them. The CDR3 runs 14 residues. Some clones are missing from TCRdb's copy, which holds only in-frame ones; the method was immunoSEQ multiplex PCR. Of around 100,000 clones in the sample, around 90% were seen once. The sample was blood. The TCR was taken from a human donor in good health. The donor label of this sample is uncertain. The chain employs TRBV5-5 and TRBJ1-2; D is ambiguous. Here the CDR3 reads CASSFLQSNYGYTF. CDR3 nucleotide sequence: TGTGCCAGCAGCTTCTTACAGTCTAACTATGGCTACACCTTC.